What follows are 16 T cell receptor beta chains derived from one specimen sequenced in a study of a mutant IDH1 vaccine in newly diagnosed glioma. Time point of the sample: baseline, week 1 (first vaccination visit). Stated treatment: pre-vaccination baseline after standard-of-care therapy. Profiling relied on immunoSEQ multiplex PCR, and the TCRdb table lists in-frame clones only, not all of them. The table records roughly 15,000 clones, 75% to 90% of them present only once. The sequenced sample was PBMCs, obtained from a glioma patient treated with radiotherapy, temozolomide or both. Source of these receptors: a woman in her forties with glioma. Some clones in this sample may be carry-over from other donors' samples.

The V and J genes are TRBV2 and TRBJ2-1, with D tentatively TRBD2 (6 bases). The CDR3 spans 16 residues. Germline values: CDR1 SNHLY, CDR2 FYNNEI. Trimming took off 1 base at V and 7 bases at J, with 17 bases between the two ends. CDR3 loop: CASSEVVWGGGNEQFF. In DNA form, the CDR3 reads TGTGCCAGCAGTGAAGTAGTATGGGGTGGGGGGAATGAGCAGTTCTTC.

The rearrangement uses TRBV7-2 and TRBJ1-2; possible D gene TRBD1, 5 bases. V gave up 1 base and J gave up 4 bases, with 16 bases separating them. The CDR3 spans 16 residues. In germline, CDR1 is SGHTA, CDR2 FQGNSA. The CDR3 DNA reads as TGTGCCAGCAGCTTAGGGGGGGGAGGGCGGACCTATGGCTACACCTTC. It translates to CASSLGGGGRTYGYTF.

The CDR3 sequence is CASSISTGRLTMGYTF. Here the CDR3 DNA reads TGTGCCAGTAGTATATCGACAGGCCGTCTAACTATGGGCTACACCTTC. This chain links TRBV19 with TRBJ1-2; maybe TRBD1 (6 bases). Germline V CDR1 and CDR2: LNHDA, SQIVND (reference sequence). CDR3 length equals 16 residues. V lost 2 bases to trimming and J lost 8 bases, with 21 bases between them.

The chain employs TRBV14 and TRBJ1-4, with D possibly being TRBD1 (6 bases). The CDR3 runs to 16 residues. Germline V gene data show CDR1 as SGHDN and CDR2 as FVKESK. The V end lost 1 base, the J end lost 4 bases, and 13 bases lay between the germline ends. CDR3 loop: CASSQVSGTFNEKLFF. The CDR3 nucleotides are TGTGCCAGCAGCCAAGTATCCGGGACATTTAATGAAAAACTGTTTTTT. Together with reference TRBV14 and TRBJ1-4, the CDR3 gives the full variable domain: EAGVTQFPSHSVIEKGQTVTLRCDPISGHDNLYWYRRVMGKEIKFLLHFVKESKQDESGMPNNRFLAERTGGTYSTLKVQPAELEDSGVYFCASSQVSGTFNEKLFFGSGTQLSVL.

This sequence joins TRBV20-1 and TRBJ1-2; D not resolved. The CDR3 covers 11 residues. V lost 1 base and J 6 bases, leaving 6 bases between the germline ends. Germline lookup yields CDR1 DFQATT and CDR2 SNEGSKA (reference sequence). The DNA of the CDR3 is TGCAGTGCTAGAGTAGTTCATGGCTACACCTTC. Translating gives CSARVVHGYTF.

The rearrangement uses TRBV15 and TRBJ1-2, with D perhaps matching TRBD1 (6 bases). Germline assignment: CDR1 LNHNV and CDR2 YYDKDF (reference sequence). Trimming took 0 bases from V and 7 from J, leaving 18 bases between them. CDR3 size: 16 residues. CDR3 sequence reads: CATSRDSARGIGGYTF. The CDR3 DNA follows: TGTGCCACCAGCAGAGATTCGGCCAGGGGCATTGGTGGCTACACCTTC.

This chain joins TRBV6-5 and TRBJ1-2, with D perhaps matching TRBD1 (5 bases). The CDR3 extends over 14 amino acids. V shed 6 bases and J shed 0 bases, with 11 bases lying between them. Germline CDR1 and CDR2: MNHEY and SVGAGI. DNA for the CDR3: TGTGCCAGCAGCCCGCTGACAGCTAACTATGGCTACACCTTC. Translated: CASSPLTANYGYTF.

In this sample, this clone turned up once. The chain couples TRBV5-1 to TRBJ1-4; a possible D gene is TRBD1 (6 bases). Per germline, CDR1 SGHRS and CDR2 YFSETQ. This CDR3 spans 17 amino acids. V was cut by 0 bases and J by 1 base, with 13 bases left in between. DNA of the CDR3: TGCGCCAGCAGCTTGGAGGACAGAGGTTTAACTAATGAAAAACTGTTTTTT. It codes for CASSLEDRGLTNEKLFF.

The chain uses TRBV10-3 and TRBJ1-2, with 8 positions matching TRBD1. The CDR3 runs to 13 residues. Germline trimming cut 8 bases from V and 5 bases from J; bases unmatched to any gene: 7. Germline V CDR1 and CDR2: ENHRY, SYGVKD. The CDR3 loop is CAISGGWEYGYTF. The CDR3 region has the DNA TGTGCCATCTCAGGGGGCTGGGAATATGGCTACACCTTC.

J is TRBJ2-2 and V is TRBV4-1, with D uncertain. CDR1 is MGHRA and CDR2 is YSYEKL in the germline V gene. CDR3 size: 18 residues. V lost 1 base and J 7 bases, leaving 22 bases between the germline ends. CDR3 in DNA: TGCGCCAGCAGCCAAGTTGTAATCAGTCTCGGTGGTGTCGGGGAGCTGTTTTTT. This gives the protein CASSQVVISLGGVGELFF.

The chain links TRBV13 to TRBJ2-1; TRBD2 agrees at 8 bases. The germline gives CDR1 PRHDT, CDR2 FYEKMQ (reference sequence). The CDR3 has 20 amino acids. Germline trimming cut 6 bases from V and 0 bases from J; bases unmatched to any gene: 19. Written as DNA, the CDR3 is TGTGCCAGCAGATCCGCAGAGGTGCGGGAGGACTCATACTCCTACAATGAGCAGTTCTTC. It is translated as CASRSAEVREDSYSYNEQFF. Supplemented by reference TRBV13 and TRBJ2-1, the full variable domain reads AAGVIQSPRHLIKEKRETATLKCYPIPRHDTVYWYQQGPGQDPQFLISFYEKMQSDKGSIPDRFSAQQFSDYHSELNMSSLELGDSALYFCASRSAEVREDSYSYNEQFFGPGTRLTVL.

As concerns this clone: Given a much more abundant clone one base away, this may be a read error. The rearrangement uses TRBV29-1 and TRBJ1-1; D gene uncertain. This CDR3 has 10 amino acids. The V gene's germline CDR1 is SQVTM and CDR2 ANQGSEA. DNA for the CDR3: TGCAACGCCGGGGACACTGAAGCTTTCTTT. Protein sequence: CNAGDTEAFF.

V usage is TRBV18 and J usage is TRBJ2-2, with 8 bases matching TRBD2. Germline lookup yields CDR1 KGHSH and CDR2 LQKENI. Losses at the gene ends were 3 bases for V and 7 bases for J; bases not matched to a gene: 10. The CDR3 is 16 residues long. CDR3 in amino acids: CASSPFLAGEGGELFF. The DNA for the CDR3 is TGTGCCAGCTCACCCTTCCTAGCGGGTGAAGGCGGGGAGCTGTTTTTT.

The rearrangement uses TRBV5-1 and TRBJ1-4; weak D call: TRBD1 (6 bases). The CDR3 totals 17 residues. Germline assignment: CDR1 SGHRS and CDR2 YFSETQ. Trimming shortened V by 0 bases and J by 3 bases, and 15 bases separated the two germline ends. The CDR3 DNA is TGCGCCAGCAGCTTGGCTACAGGGCTAGGCTCTAATGAAAAACTGTTTTTT. Translation: CASSLATGLGSNEKLFF.

The rearrangement uses TRBV6-5 and TRBJ1-2; D is ambiguous. Germline values: CDR1 MNHEY, CDR2 SVGAGI. This CDR3 has 12 amino acids. Trimming pared 4 bases from V and 8 bases from J, leaving 11 bases between. Here the CDR3 reads CASSSGPTGYTF. Written as DNA, the CDR3 is TGTGCCAGCAGTTCCGGACCAACAGGCTACACCTTC.

This chain joins TRBV10-1 and TRBJ2-3; 12 positions match TRBD2. The CDR3 loop spans 16 amino acids. Germline loops: CDR1 WNHNN, CDR2 SYGVQD (reference sequence). V lost 5 bases, J lost 1 base, and 4 bases stayed unmatched. This CDR3 reads CASSKTSGRRTDTQYF. CDR3 in DNA: TGCGCCAGCAGTAAGACTAGCGGGAGACGCACAGATACGCAGTATTTT.